This T cell receptor (beta chain) was recorded in a study of cytomegalovirus exposure and HLA in healthy donors. Study-level results: Reportedly, diagnosis of cytomegalovirus status by the classifier showed high specificity and sensitivity.

Vbeta (60) and Jbeta (13) primers were used in the PCR. Libraries were prepared by immunoSEQ multiplex PCR; TCRdb keeps only in-frame clonotypes and omits some of them. The data contain roughly 200,000 clones, 79% of them singletons. As for this clone: The antigen remains undetermined.

CDR3 length: 17 amino acids. Germline-derived CDR1 and CDR2 are LGHNA and YNFKEQ. The junction had 5 bases not matched to a gene; V was cut back by 4 bases and J by 2 bases. This receptor was obtained from a woman aged 40-49 years in good health and CMV-seronegative. The material sequenced was PBMCs. This chain connects TRBV4-2 to TRBJ2-5; 15 bases map to TRBD2. CDR3 in amino acids: CASSRGLAGGRQETQYF. The DNA of the CDR3 is TGTGCCAGCAGCCGAGGACTAGCGGGGGGGCGGCAAGAGACCCAGTACTTC.